The T cell receptor (beta chain) described here comes from a study of blood T cell repertoires in COVID-19. Profiled with immunoSEQ multiplex PCR; TCRdb holds only in-frame clones, not every one. The sample includes approximately 250,000 clones, around 88% of them seen just once. The germline V gene encodes CDR1 MDHEN and CDR2 SYDVKM. Trimming removed 6 bases from V and 0 bases from J; junction bases left unmatched: 7. This CDR3 region has 15 residues. The TCR originated in a woman between 40 and 50 years old with acute COVID-19. The sample was PBMCs or T cells enriched from blood (not recorded which). The rearrangement uses TRBV28 and TRBJ1-2; the match to TRBD1 covers 7 bases. The CDR3 region is CASSLQGWANYGYTF. CDR3 sequence (DNA): TGTGCCAGCAGCTTACAGGGGTGGGCTAACTATGGCTACACCTTC.